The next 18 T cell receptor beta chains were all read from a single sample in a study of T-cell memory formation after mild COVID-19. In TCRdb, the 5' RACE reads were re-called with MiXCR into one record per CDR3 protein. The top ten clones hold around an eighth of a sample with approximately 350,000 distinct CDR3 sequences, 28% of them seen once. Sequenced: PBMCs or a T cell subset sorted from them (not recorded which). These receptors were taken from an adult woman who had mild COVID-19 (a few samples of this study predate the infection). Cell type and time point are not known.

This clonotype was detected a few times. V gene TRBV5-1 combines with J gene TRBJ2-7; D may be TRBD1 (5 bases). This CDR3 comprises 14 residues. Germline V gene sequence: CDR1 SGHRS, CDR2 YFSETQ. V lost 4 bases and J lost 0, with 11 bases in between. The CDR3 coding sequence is TGCGCCAGCAGCGCCGACAGTTACTCCTACGAGCAGTACTTC. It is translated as CASSADSYSYEQYF. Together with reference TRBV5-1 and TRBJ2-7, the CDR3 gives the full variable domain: KAGVTQTPRYLIKTRGQQVTLSCSPISGHRSVSWYQQTPGQGLQFLFEYFSETQRNKGNFPGRFSGRQFSNSRSEMNVSTLELGDSALYLCASSADSYSYEQYFGPGTRLTVT.

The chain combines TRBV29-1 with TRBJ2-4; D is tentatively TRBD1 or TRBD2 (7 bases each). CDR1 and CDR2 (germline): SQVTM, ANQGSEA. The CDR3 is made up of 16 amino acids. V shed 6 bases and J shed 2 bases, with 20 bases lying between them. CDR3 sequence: CSVAGGTVVSKNIQYF. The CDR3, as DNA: TGCAGCGTCGCCGGGGGGACAGTTGTGTCCAAAAACATTCAGTACTTC.

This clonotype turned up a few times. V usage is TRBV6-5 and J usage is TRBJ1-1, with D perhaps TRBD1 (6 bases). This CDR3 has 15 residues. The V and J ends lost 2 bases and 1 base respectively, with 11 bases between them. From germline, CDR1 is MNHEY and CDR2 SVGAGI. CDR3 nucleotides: TGTGCCAGCAGTTACGGGGAGACAGGGAACACTGAAGCTTTCTTT. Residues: CASSYGETGNTEAFF.

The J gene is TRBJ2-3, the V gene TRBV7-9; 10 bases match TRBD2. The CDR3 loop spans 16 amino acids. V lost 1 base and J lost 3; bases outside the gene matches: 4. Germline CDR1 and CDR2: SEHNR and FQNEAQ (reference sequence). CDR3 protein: CASSLGTSGMTDTQYF. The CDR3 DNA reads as TGTGCCAGCAGCTTAGGAACTAGCGGGATGACAGATACGCAGTATTTT.

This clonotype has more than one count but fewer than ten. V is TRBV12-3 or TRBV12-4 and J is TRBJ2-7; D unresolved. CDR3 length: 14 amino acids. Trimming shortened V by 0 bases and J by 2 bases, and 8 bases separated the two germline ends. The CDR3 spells CASSLARATYEQYF. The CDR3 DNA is TGTGCCAGCAGTTTAGCGCGTGCTACCTACGAGCAGTACTTC.

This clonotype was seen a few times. The CDR3 region has the DNA TGTGCCAGCACAGGTACGGACTACGAGCAGTACTTC. It specifies CASTGTDYEQYF. The chain links TRBV28 to TRBJ2-7, with D hard to call. This CDR3 is 12 amino acids long. The V end was cut by 7 bases, the J end by 3 bases, with 10 bases between. Germline-derived CDR1 and CDR2 are MDHEN and SYDVKM.

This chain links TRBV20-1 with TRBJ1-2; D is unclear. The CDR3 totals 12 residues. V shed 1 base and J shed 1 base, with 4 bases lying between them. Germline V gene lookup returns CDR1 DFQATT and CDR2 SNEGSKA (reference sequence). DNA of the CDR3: TGCAGTGCTAGAGGGTATAACTATGGCTACACCTTC. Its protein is CSARGYNYGYTF.

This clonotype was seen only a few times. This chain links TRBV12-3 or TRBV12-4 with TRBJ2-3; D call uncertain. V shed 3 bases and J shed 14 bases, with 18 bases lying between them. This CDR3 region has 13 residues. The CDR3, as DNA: TGTGCCAGCAGTTTGGTAGGGTCCAGTCGTCCGTATTTT. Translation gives CASSLVGSSRPYF.

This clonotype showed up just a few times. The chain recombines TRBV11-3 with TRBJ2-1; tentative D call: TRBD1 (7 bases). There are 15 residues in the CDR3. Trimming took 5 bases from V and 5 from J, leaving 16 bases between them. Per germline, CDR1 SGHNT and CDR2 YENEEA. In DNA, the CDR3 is TGTGCCAGCAGCCCCGGCGGGGACAGAGACAATGAGCAGTTCTTC. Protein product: CASSPGGDRDNEQFF.

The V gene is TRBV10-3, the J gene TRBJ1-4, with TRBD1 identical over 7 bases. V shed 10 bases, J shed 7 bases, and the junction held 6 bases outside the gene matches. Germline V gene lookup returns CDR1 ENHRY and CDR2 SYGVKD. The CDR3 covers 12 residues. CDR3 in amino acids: CANTRDSEKLFF. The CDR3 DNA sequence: TGTGCCAACACTCGGGACAGTGAAAAACTGTTTTTT.

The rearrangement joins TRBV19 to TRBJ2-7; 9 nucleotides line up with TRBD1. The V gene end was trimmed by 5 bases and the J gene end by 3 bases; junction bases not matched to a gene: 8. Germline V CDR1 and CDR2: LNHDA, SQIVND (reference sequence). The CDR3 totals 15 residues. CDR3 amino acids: CASSPGQGQVYEQYF. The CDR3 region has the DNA TGTGCCAGTAGTCCAGGACAGGGGCAGGTCTACGAGCAGTACTTC.

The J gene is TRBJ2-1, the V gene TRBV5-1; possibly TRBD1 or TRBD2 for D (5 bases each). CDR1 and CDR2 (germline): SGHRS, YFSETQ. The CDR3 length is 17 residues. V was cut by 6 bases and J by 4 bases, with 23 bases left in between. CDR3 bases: TGCGCCAGCACCGAAGCTAGGGGAGAAAGGGAATACAATGAGCAGTTCTTC. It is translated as CASTEARGEREYNEQFF.

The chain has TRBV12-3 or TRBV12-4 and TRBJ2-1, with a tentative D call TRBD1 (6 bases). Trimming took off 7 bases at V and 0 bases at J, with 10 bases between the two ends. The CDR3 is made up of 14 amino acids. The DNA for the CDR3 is TGTGCCAGCATAGACAGGAACTCCTACAATGAGCAGTTCTTC. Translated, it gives CASIDRNSYNEQFF.

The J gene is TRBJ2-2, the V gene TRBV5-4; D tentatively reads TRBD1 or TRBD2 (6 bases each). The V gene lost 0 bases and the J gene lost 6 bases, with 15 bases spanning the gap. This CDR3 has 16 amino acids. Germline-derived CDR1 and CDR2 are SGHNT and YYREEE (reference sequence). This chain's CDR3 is CASSLVRPGGSGELFF. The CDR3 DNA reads TGTGCCAGCAGCTTGGTCCGCCCCGGGGGCTCCGGGGAGCTGTTTTTT.

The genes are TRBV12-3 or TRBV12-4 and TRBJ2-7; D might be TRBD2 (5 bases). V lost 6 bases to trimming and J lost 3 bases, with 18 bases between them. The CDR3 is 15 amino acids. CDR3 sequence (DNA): TGTGCCAGCAGAGCCGAAAGTGACTACCTCTACGAGCAGTACTTC. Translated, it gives CASRAESDYLYEQYF.

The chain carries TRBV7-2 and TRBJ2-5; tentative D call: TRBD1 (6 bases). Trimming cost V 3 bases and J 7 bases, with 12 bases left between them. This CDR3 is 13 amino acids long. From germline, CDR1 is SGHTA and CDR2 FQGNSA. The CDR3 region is CASSLGASGTQYF. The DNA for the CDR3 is TGTGCCAGCAGCTTGGGGGCCTCTGGGACCCAGTACTTC.

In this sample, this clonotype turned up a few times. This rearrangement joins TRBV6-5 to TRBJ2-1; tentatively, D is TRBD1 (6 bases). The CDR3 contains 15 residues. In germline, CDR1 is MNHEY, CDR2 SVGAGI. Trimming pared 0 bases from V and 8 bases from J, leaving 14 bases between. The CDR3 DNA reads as TGTGCCAGCAGTTACTCGACGAGGGGGACCGATGAGCAGTTCTTC. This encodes CASSYSTRGTDEQFF.

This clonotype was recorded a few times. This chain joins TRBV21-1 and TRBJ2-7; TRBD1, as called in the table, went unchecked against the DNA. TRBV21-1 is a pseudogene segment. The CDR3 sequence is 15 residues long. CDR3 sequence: CASSKGPRGNYEQYF. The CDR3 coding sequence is TGTGCCAGCAGCAAAGGACCCAGGGGGAACTACGAGCAGTACTTC.